Sequencing of this T cell receptor beta chain was carried out in a study of response to subunit inactivated influenza vaccine. Overall study findings and caveats: A suggestion made by the authors is that each seasonal influenza vaccination recruits few new T cells.

A single record per CDR3 protein comes from TCRdb applying MiXCR to the RT-PCR reads. This table has about 520,000 distinct CDR3 sequences, about 25% appearing once. Regarding this clonotype: The target antigen is unknown.

J was trimmed by 4 bases and V by 0 bases; bases with no gene match: 9. CDR1 is DFQATT, CDR2 SNEGSKA, per germline (reference sequence). CDR3 size: 16 residues. The sequence came from a man aged 50-59 years who received an inactivated influenza vaccine. This chain joins TRBV20-1 and TRBJ2-7; TRBD2 agrees at 10 bases. This material consisted of CD4+ T cells sorted from PBMCs, taken more than 4 days after vaccination. The CDR3 spells CSARDLMASGSYEQYF. CDR3 bases: TGCAGTGCTAGAGATCTAATGGCTAGCGGGAGTTACGAGCAGTACTTC.